Following are 27 T cell receptor beta chains from one sample sequenced in a study of cytomegalovirus exposure and HLA in healthy donors. The PCR used 60 Vbeta and 13 Jbeta primers. Libraries were prepared by immunoSEQ multiplex PCR; TCRdb keeps only in-frame clonotypes and omits some of them. The sample yields hundreds of thousands of clones, under 80% seen once. Source material: PBMCs. All receptors come from a female donor in good health and CMV-seronegative.

This sequence joins TRBV30 and TRBJ1-4; perhaps TRBD1 as D (5 bases). In germline, CDR1 is GTSNPN, CDR2 SVGIG (reference sequence). V was trimmed by 4 bases and J by 6 bases, leaving 12 bases between them. The length of the CDR3 is 13 residues. The CDR3: CAWTADRYEKLFF. CDR3 coding DNA: TGTGCCTGGACCGCCGACAGATATGAAAAACTGTTTTTT.

This chain uses TRBV30 with TRBJ2-1; D call uncertain. The CDR3 covers 13 residues. Trimming pared 2 bases from V and 9 bases from J, leaving 14 bases between. Per germline, CDR1 GTSNPN and CDR2 SVGIG (reference sequence). This CDR3 reads CAWSSRQASEQFF. The CDR3 DNA follows: TGTGCCTGGAGTTCTCGCCAAGCGAGTGAGCAGTTCTTC.

The sample holds a few counts of this clone. DNA of the CDR3: TGCGCCAGCAGCTTGGGACTAGCGGGAGTCGCGTACTTC. It is translated as CASSLGLAGVAYF. The rearrangement joins TRBV5-1 to TRBJ2-7; 12 bases map to TRBD2. The CDR3 contains 13 residues. V lost 0 bases to trimming and J lost 12 bases; unmatched junction nucleotides: 4. Germline values: CDR1 SGHRS, CDR2 YFSETQ.

This rearrangement joins TRBV7-2 to TRBJ1-2, with D hard to call. Germline lookup yields CDR1 SGHTA and CDR2 FQGNSA. V lost 4 bases, J lost 1 base, and 19 bases lay in between. The CDR3 contains 17 residues. This CDR3 is CASSSGRRIIGNYGYTF. The DNA for the CDR3 is TGTGCCAGCAGCTCCGGACGGAGGATCATTGGTAACTATGGCTACACCTTC.

V usage is TRBV5-5 and J usage is TRBJ2-7; 7 bases are a match to TRBD2. With V trimmed by 0 bases and J by 2 bases, 5 bases remained unmatched. The CDR3 has 15 residues. Germline V gene lookup returns CDR1 SGHKS and CDR2 YYEKEE (reference sequence). The CDR3 loop is CASSLASGTTYEQYF. For the CDR3, the DNA is TGTGCCAGCAGCTTGGCCTCCGGGACTACCTACGAGCAGTACTTC.

The table lists this clone with a few counts. The chain couples TRBV5-6 to TRBJ1-2, with TRBD1 as a possible D gene (6 bases). The CDR3 is made up of 12 amino acids. In germline, CDR1 is SGHDT, CDR2 YYEEEE. V lost 8 bases, J lost 2 bases, and 10 bases lay in between. CDR3 region: CASLDRNYGYTF. The CDR3 nucleotides are TGTGCCAGTCTGGACAGAAACTATGGCTACACCTTC.

The V call is TRBV7-9, the J call TRBJ1-5; possible D gene TRBD1, 5 bases. Trimming pared 5 bases from V and 7 bases from J, leaving 15 bases between. The CDR3 loop spans 14 amino acids. Germline assignment: CDR1 SEHNR and CDR2 FQNEAQ (reference sequence). The CDR3 region has the DNA TGTGCCAGCAGCCAGGGAGGAGGAGGGCAGCCCCAGCATTTT. Amino acid sequence: CASSQGGGGQPQHF.

The J gene is TRBJ1-2, the V gene TRBV27; possibly TRBD1 for D (5 bases). Germline CDR1 is MNHEY and CDR2 is SMNVEV (reference sequence). This CDR3 has 14 amino acids. V was trimmed by 2 bases and J by 7 bases, leaving 14 bases between them. CDR3 region: CASSLADSIPGYTF. CDR3 bases: TGTGCCAGCAGTTTAGCAGACAGTATCCCTGGCTACACCTTC.

The rearrangement links TRBV18 to TRBJ2-3, with 8 bases matching TRBD2. Germline loops: CDR1 KGHSH, CDR2 LQKENI. V lost 4 bases to trimming and J lost 6 bases; unmatched junction nucleotides: 18. CDR3 size: 18 residues. The CDR3 DNA sequence: TGTGCCAGCTCACTCAACCTACTAGCGGCCAGATCCAGGGATACGCAGTATTTT. Residues: CASSLNLLAARSRDTQYF.

This clone was picked up a small number of times. The chain has TRBV11-2 and TRBJ2-3; TRBD1 matches 9 bases. The CDR3 runs 14 residues. V was clipped by 5 bases and J by 6 bases; unmatched bases: 6. CDR1 is SGHAT and CDR2 is FQNNGV in the germline V gene. The chain's CDR3 is CASSQDRGVDTQYF. The CDR3 nucleotides are TGTGCCAGCAGCCAAGACAGGGGGGTGGATACGCAGTATTTT. Combining the CDR3 with reference TRBV11-2 and TRBJ2-3 gives the whole variable domain EAGVAQSPRYKIIEKRQSVAFWCNPISGHATLYWYQQILGQGPKLLIQFQNNGVVDDSQLPKDRFSAERLKGVDSTLKIQPAKLEDSAVYLCASSQDRGVDTQYFGPGTRLTVL.

This clone was counted a single time. The rearrangement links TRBV6-5 to TRBJ2-3; 9 nucleotides line up with TRBD1. Germline CDR1 MNHEY, CDR2 SVGAGI. The CDR3 is 15 amino acids. V trimming: 5 bases; J trimming: 2 bases; junction bases outside the gene matches: 5. CDR3 DNA sequence: TGTGCCAGCAGTAGGGGACAGGGTACCACAGATACGCAGTATTTT. This translates into CASSRGQGTTDTQYF.

A few counts support this clone. The chain recombines TRBV28 with TRBJ2-7; 7 bases are shared with TRBD1. With V trimmed by 9 bases and J by 4 bases, 9 bases remained unmatched. CDR1 and CDR2 from the germline V gene are MDHEN and SYDVKM. The length of the CDR3 is 13 residues. The CDR3 DNA follows: TGTGCCAGTCGAGACAGGGCTAGGTACGAGCAGTACTTC. It yields the protein CASRDRARYEQYF.

The rearrangement uses TRBV29-1 and TRBJ2-2; 9 positions match TRBD1. Germline CDR1 is SQVTM and CDR2 is ANQGSEA. CDR3 length equals 16 residues. After removal of 1 base from V and 3 bases from J, the junction contained 6 bases not matched to a gene. The CDR3 sequence is CSVEGGQGTDTGELFF. The CDR3 region has the DNA TGCAGCGTTGAAGGGGGACAGGGAACGGACACCGGGGAGCTGTTTTTT.

J is TRBJ2-2 and V is TRBV2; 8 bases match TRBD2. The CDR3 contains 16 residues. V lost 5 bases to trimming and J lost 5 bases; unmatched junction nucleotides: 10. CDR1 and CDR2 from the germline V gene are SNHLY and FYNNEI. In DNA, the CDR3 is TGTGCCAGCAGTATTTTTGGGACTAGTGTGACCGGGGAGCTGTTTTTT. Protein product: CASSIFGTSVTGELFF.

The chain links TRBV7-9 to TRBJ2-2; D is unresolved. The CDR3 is 14 residues long. Trimming pared 5 bases from V and 4 bases from J, leaving 11 bases between. Germline CDR1 is SEHNR and CDR2 is FQNEAQ (reference sequence). CDR3 sequence (DNA): TGTGCCAGCAGCCCCTCGGAGAGCACCGGGGAGCTGTTTTTT. Its translation is CASSPSESTGELFF.

V is TRBV10-2 and J is TRBJ1-5; D uncertain. This CDR3 is built from 11 residues. Trimming took 5 bases from V and 7 from J, leaving 6 bases between them. Germline-derived CDR1 and CDR2 are WSHSY and SAAADI. The CDR3 DNA reads TGCGCCAGCAGTCTGCGACAGCCCCAGCATTTT. Translated, it gives CASSLRQPQHF.

This clone appeared a few times. This chain uses TRBV7-8 with TRBJ2-3; D might be TRBD1 (5 bases). CDR3 size: 16 residues. Germline V gene lookup returns CDR1 SGHVS and CDR2 FQNEAQ. V was clipped by 3 bases and J by 1 base, with 14 bases between them. CDR3 in amino acids: CASSFRRGGGTDTQYF. CDR3 DNA: TGTGCCAGCAGCTTCAGAAGGGGTGGGGGCACAGATACGCAGTATTTT. The entire variable domain, with the rest obtained from reference TRBV7-8 and TRBJ2-3, is as follows: GAGVSQSPRYKVAKRGQDVALRCDPISGHVSLFWYQQALGQGPEFLTYFQNEAQLDKSGLPSDRFFAERPEGSVSTLKIQRTQQEDSAVYLCASSFRRGGGTDTQYFGPGTRLTVL.

The CDR3 spells CASSWSGGANEKLFF. As DNA, the CDR3 is TGTGCCAGCAGCTGGTCGGGAGGGGCTAATGAAAAACTGTTTTTT. The chain combines TRBV11-3 with TRBJ1-4; D is possibly TRBD1 (5 bases). Germline V lookup: CDR1 SGHNT, CDR2 YENEEA. This CDR3 is 15 amino acids long. V was trimmed by 4 bases and J by 3 bases, leaving 12 bases between them.

This clone was seen once. This chain links TRBV19 with TRBJ2-7; TRBD2 agrees at 7 bases. Trimming took 5 bases from V and 2 from J; bases not matched to a gene: 12. The CDR3 has 16 residues. From germline, CDR1 is LNHDA and CDR2 SQIVND (reference sequence). DNA for the CDR3: TGTGCCAGTAGTGATATTCGCCGGGGGGACCCCTACGAGCAGTACTTC. It encodes CASSDIRRGDPYEQYF.

This chain uses TRBV19 with TRBJ1-4; D unresolved. Trimming removed 3 bases at V and 0 bases at J, with 11 bases between. The CDR3 has 16 amino acids. From germline, CDR1 is LNHDA and CDR2 SQIVND (reference sequence). CDR3 sequence (DNA): TGTGCCAGTAGTATTAACCGGGTTGCAACTAATGAAAAACTGTTTTTT. This translates into CASSINRVATNEKLFF.

This chain uses TRBV19 with TRBJ1-2; no firm D call. V was shortened by 5 bases and J by 8 bases, with 18 bases between the two germline ends. The CDR3 loop spans 14 amino acids. Germline values: CDR1 LNHDA, CDR2 SQIVND (reference sequence). The CDR3: CASSLSGVGRGYTF. CDR3 coding DNA: TGTGCCAGTAGTCTCTCCGGTGTAGGGAGGGGCTACACCTTC. Filled out from reference TRBV19 and TRBJ1-2, the complete variable domain reads DGGITQSPKYLFRKEGQNVTLSCEQNLNHDAMYWYRQDPGQGLRLIYYSQIVNDFQKGDIAEGYSVSREKKESFPLTVTSAQKNPTAFYLCASSLSGVGRGYTFGSGTRLTVV.

The V and J genes are TRBV27 and TRBJ1-1; D is possibly TRBD1 (6 bases). Germline loops: CDR1 MNHEY, CDR2 SMNVEV (reference sequence). CDR3 length equals 14 residues. Trimming took off 4 bases at V and 6 bases at J, with 15 bases between the two ends. The CDR3 nucleotides read TGTGCCAGCAGTTCGTTTGATCAGGGGTCTGAAGCTTTCTTT. Amino acid sequence: CASSSFDQGSEAFF.

The J gene is TRBJ2-4, the V gene TRBV7-2; D is unresolved. Deletions cut 2 bases from V and 0 bases from J, with 11 bases between. The CDR3 totals 16 residues. Germline CDR1 SGHTA, CDR2 FQGNSA. The CDR3 region is CASSLSAVLAKNIQYF. DNA for the CDR3: TGTGCCAGCAGCTTATCTGCGGTCCTAGCCAAAAACATTCAGTACTTC. Together with reference TRBV7-2 and TRBJ2-4, the CDR3 gives the full variable domain: GAGVSQSPSNKVTEKGKDVELRCDPISGHTALYWYRQSLGQGLEFLIYFQGNSAPDKSGLPSDRFSAERTGGSVSTLTIQRTQQEDSAVYLCASSLSAVLAKNIQYFGAGTRLSVL.

This rearrangement joins TRBV28 to TRBJ2-7; 12 positions agree with TRBD1. Germline loops: CDR1 MDHEN, CDR2 SYDVKM. The V segment lost 3 bases and the J segment 3 bases; nucleotides outside the gene matches: 6. CDR3 length: 16 amino acids. DNA for the CDR3: TGTGCCAGCAGTTTGTCTGGGACAGGGGGCTTCTACGAGCAGTACTTC. It is translated as CASSLSGTGGFYEQYF.

The chain links TRBV7-2 to TRBJ2-5, with D maybe TRBD2 (6 bases). With the DNA end fitting TRBJ2-7 better, the J assignment may be wrong. The CDR3 runs to 17 residues. Germline CDR1 and CDR2: SGHTA and FQGNSA. The CDR3 nucleotides read TGTGCCAGCAGCAGGGGCCCAATTGCGGGATTAGGCTACGAGCAGTACTTC. It encodes CASSRGPIAGLGYEQYF.

Points on this clone: The junction departs from the called germline gene at one end, perhaps through a read error. This rearrangement joins TRBV11-3 to TRBJ1-2; a weak D match, TRBD1 (5 bases). CDR1 is SGHNT and CDR2 is YENEEA in the germline V gene. The CDR3 loop spans 13 amino acids. The CDR3 DNA reads TGTGCCAGCAGCATAGACAGTCTCTATGGCTACACCTTC. Translation: CASSIDSLYGYTF.

J is TRBJ1-5 and V is TRBV10-3; possibly TRBD1 for D (5 bases). This CDR3 is 21 amino acids long. Germline CDR1 ENHRY, CDR2 SYGVKD. The V end lost 0 bases, the J end lost 1 base, and 25 bases lay between the germline ends. CDR3 nucleotide sequence: TGTGCCATCAGTGAGTCGAGAGTCGGGCTGGGCGGGGGTCAGAGCAATCAGCCCCAGCATTTT. Translation: CAISESRVGLGGGQSNQPQHF.